This record concerns one TCR beta chain sequence. The sample comes from a study of blood T cell repertoires in COVID-19. Overall study context: Samples of COVID-19 (acute and convalescent) were obtained from the United States, Italy and Spain.

CDR3 length: 15 amino acids. The repertoire was sequenced with immunoSEQ multiplex PCR; TCRdb's copy has only in-frame clones and lacks some. This table has about 230,000 clones, approximately 88% appearing once. The clonotype originates from a woman younger than 45 who had been exposed to COVID-19. Source material: PBMCs or T cells enriched from blood (not recorded which). V gene TRBV21-1 combines with J gene TRBJ2-3; the table assigns TRBD1, which was not confirmed against the DNA. TRBV21-1 is given as a pseudogene. CDR3 nucleotide sequence: TGTGCCAGCAGCAGGACAGGGGGGAACGCAGATACGCAGTATTTT. Translated: CASSRTGGNADTQYF.